The source of this TCR beta chain is a study of blood T cell repertoires in COVID-19 (dated by TCRdb to 2020 to 2022). Turning to the overall study: Collaborator samples came from the United States, Italy and Spain and covered acute and convalescent phases of COVID-19. The samples were drawn from two sources: the first 160 participants of the ongoing ImmuneRACE study, and 1,000 to 1,500 subjects contributed by 6 global collaborators. The dataset comprised deeply sampled blood TCRbeta repertoires from subjects exposed to, actively infected with, or recovered from COVID-19. The material from the prospective study consisted of cDNA or gDNA derived from T cells, B-cell-depleted T cells, or PBMCs. A freely available public database, intended as a resource for researchers studying the immune response to SARS-CoV-2, is where the repertoires were released. Sample metadata almost always included a de-identified subject ID, COVID-19 status, age in years and sex. Where available, HLA class I and class II types were taken from metadata supplied by the sample provider and were not determined by assay-based typing. The investigation overall reported the following: How much clinical and demographic metadata was included differed by source and by participant, and the metadata was provided uncurated.

CDR1 and CDR2 are read off the germline V gene (reference sequence) as WNHNN and SYGVQD. Including the terminal cysteine and phenylalanine, the CDR3 comprises 16 residues. The read is trimmed to its CDR3 DNA, 48 bases read in frame from base 1. Here V drops 4 bases and J drops 5 bases, and the junction holds 11 bases not matched to any gene. The collaborating institutions used their own protocols to collect whole blood in K2EDTA tubes. For TCRbeta analysis, collaborators shipped samples in one of three forms: frozen whole blood, isolated PBMCs, or DNA extracted from either of those sample types. TCRbeta CDR3 regions were amplified from genomic DNA by means of the immunoSEQ Assay, a bias-controlled multiplex PCR. Per the authors' processing: The number of nucleated cells in each sample was estimated by amplification of reference gene primers within the assay. Sequence reads were collapsed and filtered to measure the absolute abundance of every unique TCRbeta CDR3 rearrangement. For each sample, productive Simpson clonality was calculated as the square root of Simpson's diversity index over productive rearrangements. Sourced from immuneACCESS, this table was stored by TCRdb with only in-frame sequences that have V and J called. A share of the clones is absent; for the studies checked, an unresolved V gene accounts for under half, and the remainder has no known explanation. Clonal size and the V and J genes are those of that table, whereas D and trimming came from the DNA. This sample comprises some 110,000 clones, about nine tenths of them detected only once. The ten biggest clones cover approximately 1.9% of the sample.

About this clone itself: Its target antigen remains unknown. One base away there is no much larger clone; base qualities are not given.

The chain couples TRBV10-1 to TRBJ1-2, with 9 bases aligning to TRBD1. The receptor was isolated from a human donor with active COVID-19. The donor label of this sample is uncertain. The sequenced sample consisted of peripheral blood. CDR3 protein: CASSAGLTGGFYGYTF. The sequence in DNA is TGCGCCAGCAGTGCGGGATTGACAGGGGGTTTTTATGGCTACACCTTC.